Listed below are T cell receptor beta chains from one sample, sequenced in a study of T cell responses to AZD1222 COVID-19 vaccine. Here immunoSEQ multiplex PCR was the method, and the copy in TCRdb shows in-frame clones only, minus some. Altogether about 120,000 clones are present, 85% to 95% being singletons, with the ten largest covering around 5%. Sequenced material: peripheral blood, taken 28 days after the second AZD1222 dose. The origin of the receptors is an adult who received the AZD1222 COVID-19 vaccine. The CDR3 runs from the conserved cysteine through the conserved F or W. A D gene is named only where the DNA matches it firmly. Size is stated for part of the rows, as once, few or many counts, or as a class when the clone is expanded.

>TRBV7-9|-|-|TRBJ2-3
TGTGCCAGCGCAATTCCTCGGGGGTTTGGGACAGATACGCAGTATTTT
CASAIPRGFGTDTQYF
>TRBV6-2/TRBV6-3|-|TRBD1|TRBJ1-1
TGTGCCAGCAGTAAAGCAGGGGGGAACACTGAAGCTTTCTTT
CASSKAGGNTEAFF
>TRBV28|-|-|TRBJ1-2
TGTGCCACGGGCCATTGGGGCTACACCTTC
CATGHWGYTF
>TRBV5-8|-|-|TRBJ1-5
TGTGCCAGCAGCTTGTTGACAGTAGGTCAGCCCCAGCATTTT
CASSLLTVGQPQHF
>TRBV28|-|TRBD1|TRBJ2-2
TGTGCCAGCAGTGGCTCCAGACAGGGGGACACCGGGGAGCTGTTTTTT
CASSGSRQGDTGELFF
>TRBV7-2|-|-|TRBJ2-3
TGTGCCAGCAGCTTCCGCGGGGTGGGGACAGATACGCAGTATTTT
CASSFRGVGTDTQYF
>TRBV19|-|TRBD2|TRBJ2-1
TGTGCCAGTAGCCCTAGCGGGACCTTATCCTACAATGAGCAGTTCTTC
CASSPSGTLSYNEQFF
>TRBV12-3/TRBV12-4|-|-|TRBJ1-5
TGTGCCAGCACCCCCGGCGGATGGCAGCCCCAGCATTTT
CASTPGGWQPQHF
>TRBV5-1|once|TRBD1|TRBJ1-4
TGCGCCAGCAGCAGGAGACAGGGGAGCGGTGAAAAACTGTTTTTT
CASSRRQGSGEKLFF
>TRBV7-8|few|-|TRBJ2-3
TGTGCCAGCAGCCCATTCGACGATAGGTTCGGGGTTGGAGGCACAGATACGCAGTATTTT
CASSPFDDRFGVGGTDTQYF
>TRBV29-1|-|-|TRBJ2-3
TGCAGCGTTAAGGGAGGTGCCACAGATACGCAGTATTTT
CSVKGGATDTQYF
>TRBV7-2|-|TRBD2|TRBJ2-7
TGTGCCAGCAGCGCGGGCGGGAGGGCCAACGAGCAGTACTTC
CASSAGGRANEQYF
>TRBV4-1|-|TRBD2|TRBJ2-7
TGCGCCAGCAGCCAAGATGTTAGCGGGGGACCTAACCGACCCCACTACGAGCAGTACTTC
CASSQDVSGGPNRPHYEQYF
>TRBV5-1|-|TRBD2|TRBJ2-7
TGCGCCAGCAAAGAGGGACTAGCTGCCTACGAGCAGTACTTC
CASKEGLAAYEQYF
>TRBV19|-|-|TRBJ1-5
TGTGCCAGTAGTATTGGTCAGGGGAGCAATCAGCCCCAGCATTTT
CASSIGQGSNQPQHF
>TRBV27|large|-|TRBJ1-6
TGTGCCAGCAGTGCCGTGCTCGGATATAATTCACCCCTCCACTTT
CASSAVLGYNSPLHF
>TRBV4-1|few|-|TRBJ1-4
TGCGCCAGCAGCCAAGAAAGCCTACCGGGGGGGCAAAGGGAAAAACTGTTTTTT
CASSQESLPGGQREKLFF
>TRBV6-1|-|TRBD1|TRBJ1-4
TGTGCCAGCAGTGAACAGGGGGTTCTTAATGAAAAACTGTTTTTT
CASSEQGVLNEKLFF
>TRBV19|-|-|TRBJ1-1
TGTGCCAGTAGTAAGGGCCGTGAAGCTTTCTTT
CASSKGREAFF
>TRBV5-1|-|-|TRBJ1-4
TGCGCCAGCAGCTTGTCAGACGCAACTAATGAAAAACTGTTTTTT
CASSLSDATNEKLFF
>TRBV4-3|once|-|TRBJ2-3
TGCGCCAGCAGCCAAGTCTCAGGGGGGGATACGCAGTATTTT
CASSQVSGGDTQYF
>TRBV15|-|-|TRBJ2-2
TGTGCCACCAGCAGACGGCCAGGGTCAGACACCGGGGAGCTGTTTTTT
CATSRRPGSDTGELFF
>TRBV21-1|-|-|TRBJ1-2
TGTGCCAGCAGCAATGCCAGGGGGCCGGGCTATGGCTACACCTTC
CASSNARGPGYGYTF
>TRBV18|-|TRBD1|TRBJ2-7
TGTGCCAGCTCACCACAGATACCGGGACAGGGCAACGAGCAGTACTTC
CASSPQIPGQGNEQYF
>TRBV5-6|-|TRBD2|TRBJ2-7
TGTGCCAGCAGCTTACGGGGGGGCTACGAGCAGTACTTC
CASSLRGGYEQYF
>TRBV27|-|-|TRBJ1-2
TGTGCCAGCAGCTTGGGGGGTTATTTCGATGGCTACACCTTC
CASSLGGYFDGYTF
>TRBV19|-|TRBD2|TRBJ2-5
TGTGCCAGTAGTGACACTAGCGGGGCTTCAGAGACCCAGTACTTC
CASSDTSGASETQYF
>TRBV18|-|TRBD2|TRBJ2-5
TGTGCCAGCTCACCTGGACTAGCGGTACAAGAGACCCAGTACTTC
CASSPGLAVQETQYF
>TRBV3-1/TRBV3-2|-|TRBD2|TRBJ2-5
TGTGCCAGCACTCCTAGCGGGGCACAGACCCAGTACTTC
CASTPSGAQTQYF
>TRBV6-2/TRBV6-3|-|-|TRBJ2-3
TGTGCCAGCAACCCTGATGCGGGGGCCACAGATACGCAGTATTTT
CASNPDAGATDTQYF